Each of the 24 T cell receptor beta chains below was sequenced from the same sample in a study of cytomegalovirus exposure and HLA in healthy donors. Primers for the PCR totalled 60 Vbeta and 13 Jbeta. The method was immunoSEQ multiplex PCR; TCRdb's version includes in-frame clones alone and lacks a portion of them. The sample yields about 120,000 clones, less than 80% seen once. Sequenced sample: PBMCs. The receptor source for this set is a man in his forties in good health and CMV-seropositive.

This chain uses TRBV28 with TRBJ2-7; the D gene is possibly TRBD1 (6 bases). The CDR3 consists of 16 residues. V was clipped by 4 bases and J by 1 base, with 17 bases between them. CDR1 is MDHEN and CDR2 is SYDVKM in the germline V gene. DNA of the CDR3: TGTGCCAGCAGTTCCGGACGCAGGGGATTGTCCTACGAGCAGTACTTC. It yields the protein CASSSGRRGLSYEQYF.

A few counts support this clone. V and J are TRBV19 and TRBJ2-7, with 10 nucleotides matching TRBD1. There are 12 residues in the CDR3. After removal of 9 bases from V and 7 bases from J, the junction contained 6 bases not matched to a gene. Looked up from germline, CDR1 is LNHDA and CDR2 is SQIVND (reference sequence). This chain's CDR3 is CASRDRGQEQYF. The DNA for the CDR3 is TGTGCCAGCCGGGACAGGGGTCAAGAGCAGTACTTC.

This clone turned up a few times. Germline is not matched at one junction end, which may reflect a read error. The chain carries TRBV7-2 and TRBJ1-2, with 8 bases identical to TRBD1. The CDR3 sequence is 15 residues long. CDR1 is SGHTA, CDR2 FQGNSA, per germline. CDR3 in DNA: TGTGCCAGTAGCCAGACTCCGGGACAGGCCCATGGTTACACCTTC. This translates into CASSQTPGQAHGYTF.

This rearrangement joins TRBV5-4 to TRBJ2-2, with 13 bases lining up with TRBD2. This CDR3 spans 17 amino acids. Trimming removed 4 bases from V and 0 bases from J; junction bases left unmatched: 3. Germline-derived CDR1 and CDR2 are SGHNT and YYREEE (reference sequence). Here the CDR3 DNA reads TGTGCCAGCAGCGCAGGACTAGCGGGGGCGAACACCGGGGAGCTGTTTTTT. This codes for CASSAGLAGANTGELFF.

The table lists this clone with a few counts. The rearrangement uses TRBV5-4 and TRBJ2-6, with 10 bases lining up with TRBD1. There are 16 residues in the CDR3. J was trimmed by 0 bases and V by 4 bases; bases with no gene match: 1. Germline V gives CDR1 SGHNT, CDR2 YYREEE (reference sequence). The CDR3: CASSGDRGSGANVLTF. DNA for the CDR3: TGTGCCAGCAGCGGGGACAGGGGCTCTGGGGCCAACGTCCTGACTTTC.

The chain employs TRBV7-9 and TRBJ2-3; D is undetermined. V shed 5 bases and J shed 3 bases, with 18 bases lying between them. This CDR3 has 16 amino acids. Germline V CDR1 and CDR2: SEHNR, FQNEAQ (reference sequence). CDR3 sequence (DNA): TGTGCCAGCAGCCCCAGGTTTGAAGGAAAGACAGATACGCAGTATTTT. This translates into CASSPRFEGKTDTQYF.

This clone was detected once. The rearrangement joins TRBV4-1 to TRBJ2-1; TRBD2 matches at 11 bases. CDR3 length: 18 amino acids. Germline CDR1 MGHRA, CDR2 YSYEKL. The V gene end was trimmed by 1 base and the J gene end by 0 bases; junction bases not matched to a gene: 5. In DNA, the CDR3 is TGCGCCAGCAGCCAAGTACGACTAGCGGGGTACTCCTACAATGAGCAGTTCTTC. Residues: CASSQVRLAGYSYNEQFF.

CDR3 nucleotides: TGTGCCAGCAGCTTAGCCGCGGCGCCTACGGGTTACGAGCAGTACTTC. Protein: CASSLAAAPTGYEQYF. The chain employs TRBV7-2 and TRBJ2-5; D is unresolved. The J call may not be correct, given that the DNA end is closer to TRBJ2-7. CDR3 length equals 16 residues. Germline CDR1 is SGHTA and CDR2 is FQGNSA.

The chain carries TRBV28 and TRBJ2-4; maybe TRBD2 (5 bases). There are 15 residues in the CDR3. Trimming removed 5 bases from V and 4 bases from J, with 15 bases in between. Germline V gene lookup returns CDR1 MDHEN and CDR2 SYDVKM. Here the CDR3 DNA reads TGTGCCAGCAGTAACGACCGGGATCCTAAAAACATTCAGTACTTC. Its translation is CASSNDRDPKNIQYF.

This clone appeared once. V usage is TRBV7-2 and J usage is TRBJ2-3; D not resolved. This CDR3 spans 15 amino acids. The germline V gene has CDR1 SGHTA and CDR2 FQGNSA. V lost 0 bases and J 2 bases, leaving 9 bases between the germline ends. CDR3 DNA sequence: TGTGCCAGCAGCTTAGCGCACAGCCTCACAGATACGCAGTATTTT. Amino acid sequence: CASSLAHSLTDTQYF.

This sequence joins TRBV9 and TRBJ1-2; D possibly corresponds to TRBD1 (6 bases). The V gene's germline CDR1 is SGDLS and CDR2 YYNGEE. V lost 4 bases to trimming and J lost 2 bases, with 9 bases between them. The CDR3 extends over 13 amino acids. The CDR3 reads CASSPTGNYGYTF. The DNA for the CDR3 is TGTGCCAGCAGCCCTACAGGGAACTATGGCTACACCTTC.

The rearrangement uses TRBV29-1 and TRBJ1-2, with 8 bases that match TRBD1. CDR1 SQVTM and CDR2 ANQGSEA come from the germline V gene. V was pared by 5 bases and J by 3 bases, with 11 bases of the junction left unmatched. The CDR3 contains 15 residues. The CDR3 DNA sequence: TGCAGCGTTTGGACAGGGAGTGGGTTTGACTATGGCTACACCTTC. It codes for CSVWTGSGFDYGYTF.

V is TRBV6-5 and J is TRBJ1-2; possible D gene TRBD1, 6 bases. The CDR3 loop spans 13 amino acids. Looked up from germline, CDR1 is MNHEY and CDR2 is SVGAGI. V lost 3 bases and J 6 bases, leaving 11 bases between the germline ends. The DNA of the CDR3 is TGTGCCAGCAGTTATTACAGGGAAGATGGCTACACCTTC. It encodes CASSYYREDGYTF.

This chain links TRBV5-1 with TRBJ1-1; tentative D call: TRBD1 (6 bases). The germline V gene has CDR1 SGHRS and CDR2 YFSETQ. The V end was cut by 7 bases, the J end by 1 base, with 14 bases between. This CDR3 is built from 14 residues. In nucleotides, the CDR3 is TGCGCCAGCCGGGTGAAACAGGGGAACACTGAAGCTTTCTTT. This sequence encodes CASRVKQGNTEAFF. Complete variable domain (other parts from reference TRBV5-1 and TRBJ1-1): KAGVTQTPRYLIKTRGQQVTLSCSPISGHRSVSWYQQTPGQGLQFLFEYFSETQRNKGNFPGRFSGRQFSNSRSEMNVSTLELGDSALYLCASRVKQGNTEAFFGQGTRLTVV.

The CDR3 reads CASSFSGRDRETQYF. The CDR3 coding sequence is TGCGCCAGCAGCTTTAGCGGGAGAGATCGAGAGACCCAGTACTTC. The rearrangement joins TRBV5-1 to TRBJ2-5; 9 nucleotides agree with TRBD2. The CDR3 runs to 15 residues. The trim removed 2 bases at V and 4 bases at J, leaving 6 bases unmatched. Germline V gives CDR1 SGHRS, CDR2 YFSETQ.

The chain links TRBV7-9 to TRBJ1-2; D is unresolved. There are 12 residues in the CDR3. V was clipped by 5 bases and J by 6 bases, with 10 bases between them. Germline V gene sequence: CDR1 SEHNR, CDR2 FQNEAQ (reference sequence). The CDR3 sequence is CASSLTSDGYTF. The CDR3 bases are TGTGCCAGCAGCCTAACTTCGGATGGCTACACCTTC. Supplemented by reference TRBV7-9 and TRBJ1-2, the full variable domain reads DTGVSQNPRHKITKRGQNVTFRCDPISEHNRLYWYRQTLGQGPEFLTYFQNEAQLEKSRLLSDRFSAERPKGSFSTLEIQRTEQGDSAMYLCASSLTSDGYTFGSGTRLTVV.

The chain joins TRBV7-2 to TRBJ2-7, with D unclear. CDR1 SGHTA and CDR2 FQGNSA come from the germline V gene. This CDR3 is built from 13 residues. With 1 base removed from V and 9 bases from J, the gap between germline ends came to 13 bases. CDR3 DNA: TGTGCCAGCAGCTTAGATCTGGGCAGTAGGCAGTACTTC. Its translation is CASSLDLGSRQYF.

V is TRBV30 and J is TRBJ2-1, with 7 bases that match TRBD2. Germline CDR1 GTSNPN, CDR2 SVGIG (reference sequence). The CDR3 has 14 amino acids. Unmatched junction bases numbered 5, after V lost 6 bases and J lost 0 bases. Here the CDR3 DNA reads TGTGCCTGTCCGGGACTAAGCTCCTACAATGAGCAGTTCTTC. Translation: CACPGLSSYNEQFF.

This clone was picked up a small number of times. This chain connects TRBV18 to TRBJ1-1; possible D gene TRBD1, 5 bases. Germline loops: CDR1 KGHSH, CDR2 LQKENI. The CDR3 has 15 residues. The V end lost 5 bases, the J end lost 4 bases, and 17 bases lay between the germline ends. CDR3 sequence (DNA): TGTGCCAGCTCAGATCAGGGCCTTTTGTCCACTGAAGCTTTCTTT. This encodes CASSDQGLLSTEAFF.

This clone has just one count. The V gene is TRBV27, the J gene TRBJ2-7, with 7 positions matching TRBD1. After removal of 2 bases from V and 2 bases from J, the junction contained 9 bases not matched to a gene. The germline V gene encodes CDR1 MNHEY and CDR2 SMNVEV (reference sequence). CDR3 length: 16 residues. CDR3 amino acids: CASSLTSSGGTYEQYF. CDR3 nucleotide sequence: TGTGCCAGCAGTTTAACCAGTTCAGGGGGAACCTACGAGCAGTACTTC.

About this clone: One end of the junction fails to match germline, which may point to a read error. The rearrangement uses TRBV7-7 and TRBJ2-2, with D possibly TRBD2 on 6 matching bases. CDR1 SSHAT and CDR2 FNYEAQ come from the germline V gene (reference sequence). CDR3 length equals 14 residues. CDR3 loop: CASSLGAGSGELFF. CDR3 DNA sequence: TGTGCTAGCAGCTTAGGGGCGGGATCCGGGGAGCTGTTTTTT.

This clone has just a few counts. The V gene is TRBV19, the J gene TRBJ1-1, with D hard to call. The CDR3 has 11 amino acids. Looked up from germline, CDR1 is LNHDA and CDR2 is SQIVND (reference sequence). Trimming left V 4 bases short and J 8 bases short, with 8 bases between. CDR3 nucleotide sequence: TGTGCCAGTAGTACGCAAGCCGAAGCTTTCTTT. This gives the protein CASSTQAEAFF. Using reference TRBV19 and TRBJ1-1 for the parts outside the CDR3, the full variable domain is DGGITQSPKYLFRKEGQNVTLSCEQNLNHDAMYWYRQDPGQGLRLIYYSQIVNDFQKGDIAEGYSVSREKKESFPLTVTSAQKNPTAFYLCASSTQAEAFFGQGTRLTVV.

The chain recombines TRBV6-5 with TRBJ1-2, with a tentative D call TRBD1 (5 bases). From germline, CDR1 is MNHEY and CDR2 SVGAGI. V was cut by 0 bases and J by 4 bases, with 9 bases left in between. The CDR3 is 14 amino acids. Here the CDR3 DNA reads TGTGCCAGCAGTTACTCGGGGGGGGGCTATGGCTACACCTTC. It is translated as CASSYSGGGYGYTF.

V usage is TRBV6-1 and J usage is TRBJ2-2; tentative D call: TRBD2 (5 bases). This CDR3 has 14 amino acids. Germline CDR1 and CDR2: MNHNS and SASEGT. With 8 bases removed from V and 4 bases from J, the gap between germline ends came to 14 bases. The CDR3, as DNA: TGTGCCAGCGGTATAGAGGGAGTCACCGGGGAGCTGTTTTTT. Translation: CASGIEGVTGELFF.